This entry is about one T cell receptor (beta chain). The CDR3 spans 13 residues. Trimming cost V 7 bases and J 5 bases; bases outside gene matches: 8. Germline V gene sequence: CDR1 SQVTM, CDR2 ANQGSEA. This record belongs to a study of T-cell memory formation after mild COVID-19. Study context: TCR clusters were mostly confined to one donor each.

From 5'RACE with constant-segment primers came TCR alpha and TCR beta cDNA libraries that carried sample barcodes and UMIs. TCRdb re-derived calls from the 5' RACE reads in MiXCR, one entry per CDR3 protein. This table has approximately 490,000 distinct CDR3 sequences, around 21% appearing once. V gene TRBV29-1 combines with J gene TRBJ2-5; 9 nucleotides line up with TRBD1. The receptor's source is an adult woman who had mild COVID-19 (a few samples of this study predate the infection). Cell type and time point are not known. What was sequenced was PBMCs or a T cell subset sorted from them (not recorded which). In DNA, the CDR3 is TGCAGCGCTGGGACAGGGCGAATGGAGACCCAGTACTTC. Its protein is CSAGTGRMETQYF.